The 27 T cell receptor beta chains below come from one sample, sequenced in a study of blood T cell repertoires in COVID-19. The protocol was immunoSEQ multiplex PCR, while the TCRdb copy is restricted to in-frame clones and leaves out a portion. The data show 150,000 to 200,000 clones, about 90% seen once. The sequenced sample consisted of peripheral blood. The receptors originated from a woman aged 65 to 85 with acute or convalescent COVID-19.

The chain is built from TRBV10-3 and TRBJ2-1, with 7 bases fitting TRBD2. Germline values: CDR1 ENHRY, CDR2 SYGVKD. This CDR3 region has 15 residues. V trimming: 6 bases; J trimming: 5 bases; junction bases outside the gene matches: 10. CDR3 in DNA: TGTGCCATCAGGCCTAGCGGAGCCCCCCACAATGAGCAGTTCTTC. This translates into CAIRPSGAPHNEQFF.

The table lists this clone with a count of one. The chain has TRBV2 and TRBJ1-2; TRBD1 might be the D (6 bases). CDR1 and CDR2 (germline): SNHLY, FYNNEI. This CDR3 region has 16 residues. Trimming removed 2 bases from V and 0 bases from J, with 13 bases in between. The CDR3 is CASSELGGRTNYGYTF. CDR3 coding DNA: TGTGCCAGCAGTGAATTAGGGGGTCGGACTAACTATGGCTACACCTTC.

This clone showed up just once. The CDR3 nucleotides read TGTGCCAGCAGCTTGGGTCCCAGGGGAGGCAATCAGCCCCAGCATTTT. This encodes CASSLGPRGGNQPQHF. V and J are TRBV5-5 and TRBJ1-5, with D possibly matching TRBD1 (6 bases). CDR1 is SGHKS and CDR2 is YYEKEE in the germline V gene (reference sequence). The CDR3 runs to 16 residues. V was shortened by 0 bases and J by 2 bases, with 12 bases between the two germline ends.

The J gene is TRBJ1-2, the V gene TRBV7-2; D may be TRBD1 (6 bases). Trimming stripped 5 bases from V and 5 bases from J, with 18 bases between. The CDR3 runs 15 residues. Per the germline V gene, CDR1 is SGHTA and CDR2 is FQGNSA. The CDR3 is CASSDPRGFEYGYTF. CDR3 nucleotides: TGTGCCAGCAGCGATCCCAGGGGTTTTGAGTATGGCTACACCTTC.

The chain recombines TRBV19 with TRBJ2-1; D might be TRBD2 (7 bases). The germline V and J ends were trimmed by 2 bases and 6 bases, with 11 bases remaining between them. This CDR3 contains 14 residues. Per germline, CDR1 LNHDA and CDR2 SQIVND (reference sequence). CDR3 coding DNA: TGTGCCAGTAGTATAAGAGGGGGGGGCAATGAGCAGTTCTTC. Translating it yields CASSIRGGGNEQFF.

The chain combines TRBV5-1 with TRBJ2-1; 9 nucleotides align to TRBD2. V gave up 0 bases and J gave up 6 bases; unmatched junction bases: 4. Germline CDR1 is SGHRS and CDR2 is YFSETQ. This CDR3 has 15 residues. Here the CDR3 DNA reads TGCGCCAGCAGCTTGGTTTCTAGCGGGGCCAATGAGCAGTTCTTC. The encoded protein is CASSLVSSGANEQFF.

The V and J genes are TRBV5-4 and TRBJ1-6; D remains unclear. This CDR3 contains 13 residues. V shed 5 bases and J shed 6 bases, with 9 bases lying between them. Germline CDR1 and CDR2: SGHNT and YYREEE (reference sequence). CDR3 region: CASSTVRNSPLHF. In DNA form, the CDR3 reads TGTGCCAGCAGTACGGTGCGTAATTCACCCCTCCACTTT.

V usage is TRBV5-4 and J usage is TRBJ1-3, with D unresolved. Germline assignment: CDR1 SGHNT and CDR2 YYREEE (reference sequence). CDR3 size: 13 residues. Between the trimmed V and J ends, which lost 9 bases and 0 bases, there was a span of 10 bases. DNA for the CDR3: TGTGCCATAGGCGGATACTCTGGAAACACCATATATTTT. Residues: CAIGGYSGNTIYF.

The chain combines TRBV7-9 with TRBJ1-2, with 7 bases matching TRBD1. From germline, CDR1 is SEHNR and CDR2 FQNEAQ (reference sequence). V shed 4 bases and J 8 bases; nucleotides not matched to a gene: 10. The CDR3 runs to 14 residues. The CDR3 sequence is CASSSQGRMVGYTF. Written as DNA, the CDR3 is TGTGCCAGCAGCTCACAGGGGAGGATGGTCGGCTACACCTTC.

Regarding this clone: Other DNA variants within this sample encode the same CDR3. This chain joins TRBV7-2 and TRBJ2-1; D might be TRBD1 (5 bases). The CDR3 runs 13 residues. Germline V gene lookup returns CDR1 SGHTA and CDR2 FQGNSA. Trimming shortened V by 2 bases and J by 4 bases, and 6 bases separated the two germline ends. The CDR3 loop is CASSLQGYNEQFF. The CDR3 DNA sequence: TGTGCCAGCAGCTTACAGGGATACAATGAGCAGTTCTTC.

This clone appeared a few times. The chain is built from TRBV5-1 and TRBJ1-1; the match to TRBD1 covers 8 bases. Germline CDR1 and CDR2: SGHRS and YFSETQ. With 3 bases clipped from V and 5 bases from J, the junction kept 9 bases outside the gene matches. The CDR3 spans 15 residues. In nucleotides, the CDR3 is TGCGCCAGCAGCTCGCAACCTACAGGGGGGACTGAAGCTTTCTTT. Amino acids: CASSSQPTGGTEAFF. Using reference TRBV5-1 and TRBJ1-1 for the parts outside the CDR3, the full variable domain is KAGVTQTPRYLIKTRGQQVTLSCSPISGHRSVSWYQQTPGQGLQFLFEYFSETQRNKGNFPGRFSGRQFSNSRSEMNVSTLELGDSALYLCASSSQPTGGTEAFFGQGTRLTVV.

The chain links TRBV18 to TRBJ1-1, with D perhaps matching TRBD1 (6 bases). The CDR3 loop spans 14 amino acids. Trimming shortened V by 6 bases and J by 5 bases, and 16 bases separated the two germline ends. Germline V CDR1 and CDR2: KGHSH, LQKENI. For the CDR3, the DNA is TGTGCCAGCTCCACCGAATGGGGGCTTACTGAAGCTTTCTTT. It specifies CASSTEWGLTEAFF. The whole variable domain, filled in from reference TRBV18 and TRBJ1-1, reads NAGVMQNPRHLVRRRGQEARLRCSPMKGHSHVYWYRQLPEEGLKFMVYLQKENIIDESGMPKERFSAEFPKEGPSILRIQQVVRGDSAAYFCASSTEWGLTEAFFGQGTRLTVV.

In this sample, this clone turned up once. The V gene is TRBV28, the J gene TRBJ2-7; 7 positions match TRBD1. CDR1 and CDR2 (germline): MDHEN, SYDVKM. This CDR3 spans 15 amino acids. J was trimmed by 4 bases and V by 5 bases; bases with no gene match: 11. CDR3 in amino acids: CASSLLGGESYEQYF. The CDR3, as DNA: TGTGCCAGCAGTCTCCTAGGGGGCGAAAGTTACGAGCAGTACTTC.

This chain connects TRBV7-9 to TRBJ2-1; 9 nucleotides align to TRBD2. The CDR3 totals 15 residues. Germline V lookup: CDR1 SEHNR, CDR2 FQNEAQ (reference sequence). J gave up 5 bases and V 8 bases, and 10 bases lay outside the gene matches. The chain's CDR3 is CASGFPGLAHNEQFF. For the CDR3, the DNA is TGTGCCAGCGGATTTCCGGGACTAGCCCACAATGAGCAGTTCTTC.

This clone was seen once. This sequence joins TRBV11-3 and TRBJ1-5; 8 nucleotides line up with TRBD1. CDR1 is SGHNT and CDR2 is YENEEA in the germline V gene. CDR3 length equals 16 residues. V was clipped by 5 bases and J by 7 bases; unmatched bases: 13. The CDR3: CASSGQGGWGKQPQHF. CDR3 bases: TGTGCCAGCAGCGGACAGGGAGGCTGGGGAAAGCAGCCCCAGCATTTT. The variable domain in full, with the rest retrieved from reference TRBV11-3 and TRBJ1-5, is EAGVVQSPRYKIIEKKQPVAFWCNPISGHNTLYWYLQNLGQGPELLIRYENEEAVDDSQLPKDRFSAERLKGVDSTLKIQPAELGDSAVYLCASSGQGGWGKQPQHFGDGTRLSIL.

The rearrangement links TRBV7-8 to TRBJ1-1, with TRBD1 matching 9 bases. Germline lookup yields CDR1 SGHVS and CDR2 FQNEAQ. After removal of 1 base from V and 1 base from J, the junction contained 4 bases not matched to a gene. This CDR3 spans 16 amino acids. The CDR3 nucleotides read TGTGCCAGCAGCTTAGGCTACAGGGGGCGGAACACTGAAGCTTTCTTT. It codes for CASSLGYRGRNTEAFF.

The V gene is TRBV11-3, the J gene TRBJ2-2; the D gene is possibly TRBD1 (6 bases). Per germline, CDR1 SGHNT and CDR2 YENEEA. The V end was cut by 10 bases, the J end by 5 bases, with 17 bases between. The CDR3 totals 14 residues. The chain's CDR3 is CATKPQQGTGELFF. The CDR3 DNA reads TGTGCCACCAAGCCACAACAGGGAACCGGGGAGCTGTTTTTT. The whole variable domain, remainder taken from reference TRBV11-3 and TRBJ2-2, is EAGVVQSPRYKIIEKKQPVAFWCNPISGHNTLYWYLQNLGQGPELLIRYENEEAVDDSQLPKDRFSAERLKGVDSTLKIQPAELGDSAVYLCATKPQQGTGELFFGEGSRLTVL.

V and J are TRBV19 and TRBJ1-1, with D possibly TRBD1 on 6 matching bases. Deletions cut 4 bases from V and 1 base from J, with 10 bases between. CDR1 and CDR2 (germline): LNHDA, SQIVND (reference sequence). This CDR3 has 14 amino acids. This CDR3 reads CASSTPGQNTEAFF. CDR3 sequence (DNA): TGTGCCAGTAGTACTCCGGGACAGAACACTGAAGCTTTCTTT.

J is TRBJ1-5 and V is TRBV28, with D tentatively TRBD1 (6 bases). The germline gives CDR1 MDHEN, CDR2 SYDVKM. The V and J ends lost 6 bases and 2 bases respectively, with 14 bases between them. The CDR3 has 15 amino acids. CDR3 coding DNA: TGTGCCAGCAGCCCCACAGGGAGCCGCAATCAGCCCCAGCATTTT. Amino acid sequence: CASSPTGSRNQPQHF.

The genes are TRBV19 and TRBJ2-1; 9 nucleotides align to TRBD1. This CDR3 comprises 15 residues. Trimming removed 5 bases from V and 7 bases from J; junction bases left unmatched: 9. Germline V gives CDR1 LNHDA, CDR2 SQIVND (reference sequence). This CDR3 reads CASSGLGQGVNEQFF. The CDR3 DNA sequence: TGTGCCAGTAGTGGGCTGGGACAGGGTGTAAATGAGCAGTTCTTC.

This clone appeared once. V and J are TRBV19 and TRBJ1-3; TRBD1 matches at 9 bases. V dropped 1 base and J dropped 2; count of bases not matched to a gene: 3. The length of the CDR3 is 16 residues. Germline V lookup: CDR1 LNHDA, CDR2 SQIVND (reference sequence). This CDR3 is CASSIGGTGTGNTIYF. Here the CDR3 DNA reads TGTGCCAGTAGTATAGGAGGGACAGGGACTGGAAACACCATATATTTT.

As DNA, the CDR3 is TGCGCCAGCAGGCTTTCCATAGACAGGTTGGAGCCTAACACCGGGGAGCTGTTTTTT. Its translation is CASRLSIDRLEPNTGELFF. The V call is TRBV4-1, the J call TRBJ2-2, with a possible D match to TRBD1 (6 bases). The CDR3 consists of 19 residues. Germline CDR1 is MGHRA and CDR2 is YSYEKL. The ends were cut back, 6 bases at V and 2 bases at J, with 25 bases in the middle.

This clone was counted a single time. The genes are TRBV7-7 and TRBJ2-5; possible D gene TRBD2, 7 bases. In germline, CDR1 is SSHAT, CDR2 FNYEAQ (reference sequence). This CDR3 is built from 14 residues. V lost 4 bases and J lost 4, with 13 bases in between. CDR3 DNA sequence: TGTGCCAGCAGCTCGGGGGCTAGCGGAGAGACCCAGTACTTC. Protein sequence: CASSSGASGETQYF. Full variable domain (rest looked up from reference TRBV7-7 and TRBJ2-5): GAGVSQSPRYKVTKRGQDVTLRCDPISSHATLYWYQQALGQGPEFLTYFNYEAQPDKSGLPSDRFSAERPEGSISTLTIQRTEQRDSAMYRCASSSGASGETQYFGPGTRLLVL.

This clone was found a few times. The chain employs TRBV6-5 and TRBJ2-5; D possibly corresponds to TRBD2 (5 bases). Trimming removed 3 bases at V and 4 bases at J, with 12 bases between. CDR1 and CDR2 (germline): MNHEY, SVGAGI. The CDR3 has 14 amino acids. This chain's CDR3 is CASSYSPSSETQYF. CDR3 bases: TGTGCCAGCAGTTATTCCCCTAGCTCAGAGACCCAGTACTTC.

CDR3 bases: TGTGCCAGCAGCTTGGGGGCTAGCGGGGGGGCCCGAGAGACCCAGTACTTC. Protein sequence: CASSLGASGGARETQYF. The V call is TRBV5-8, the J call TRBJ2-5; 12 bases align to TRBD2. This CDR3 spans 17 amino acids. The germline gives CDR1 SGHTS, CDR2 YDEGEE. Trimming took 0 bases from V and 4 from J; bases not matched to a gene: 7.

The rearrangement uses TRBV5-8 and TRBJ2-1, with a tentative D call TRBD2 (6 bases). CDR3 size: 15 residues. V shed 0 bases and J shed 1 base, with 8 bases lying between them. CDR1 is SGHTS and CDR2 is YDEGEE in the germline V gene. CDR3 loop: CASSLGGLSYNEQFF. In DNA, the CDR3 is TGTGCCAGCAGCTTGGGGGGACTGTCCTACAATGAGCAGTTCTTC.

Only one count was recorded for this clone. V and J are TRBV24-1 and TRBJ2-5, with 7 bases fitting TRBD1. There are 17 residues in the CDR3. The germline CDR1 and CDR2 sequences are KGHDR and SFDVKD. With V trimmed by 3 bases and J by 4 bases, 13 bases remained unmatched. In DNA form, the CDR3 reads TGTGCCACCAGTGATCCCATACCGACAGGGATAGGAGAGACCCAGTACTTC. Its protein product is CATSDPIPTGIGETQYF.